The 24 T cell receptor beta chains below were found in one sample sequenced in a study of blood T cells in healthy people across ages. Together with a sample-barcoded 5' primer, a J-beta primer mix was included in a second PCR lasting about 7 to 11 cycles. TCRdb redid the calling of the 5' RACE reads with MiXCR, one entry per CDR3 protein. Among more than 650,000 distinct CDR3 sequences listed, 40% to 65% were seen once. Sample: blood. The receptors were sampled from a man at least 80 years old in good health.

This clonotype showed up just once. CDR3 nucleotide sequence: TGTGCCAGCAGCTCGGAGGGGACTCCTGGATGGCACAGATACGCGTATTTT. Translated, it gives CASSSEGTPGWHRYAYF. This chain joins TRBV11-2 and TRBJ2-3; D is perhaps TRBD2 (6 bases). This CDR3 has 17 residues. V was clipped by 4 bases and J by 14 bases, with 31 bases between them. Germline CDR1 SGHAT, CDR2 FQNNGV.

This clonotype appeared many times. The J gene is TRBJ2-3, the V gene TRBV7-2; maybe TRBD2 (5 bases). Trimming cost V 3 bases and J 5 bases, with 12 bases left between them. The length of the CDR3 is 14 residues. The germline V gene has CDR1 SGHTA and CDR2 FQGNSA. CDR3 DNA sequence: TGTGCCAGCAGCTTTGAGGGCCGGGGAGATACGCAGTATTTT. This sequence encodes CASSFEGRGDTQYF.

This clonotype was counted a few times. The rearrangement links TRBV18 to TRBJ2-1, with 7 bases that match TRBD2. The DNA end is a closer match to TRBJ2-7, so the J assignment may be wrong. Germline CDR1 KGHSH, CDR2 LQKENI. CDR3 length equals 15 residues. CDR3 region: CASSAALGDYNEQYF. CDR3 bases: TGTGCCAGCTCAGCGGCCCTCGGGGACTACAATGAGCAGTACTTC.

This clonotype came up once. This chain joins TRBV29-1 and TRBJ1-4; no definite D call. CDR1 and CDR2 from the germline V gene are SQVTM and ANQGSEA. This CDR3 is 12 amino acids long. The V and J ends lost 5 bases and 3 bases respectively, with 7 bases between them. CDR3 nucleotides: TGCAGCGTTAGGGAAGCTAATGAAAAACTGTTTTTT. It codes for CSVREANEKLFF. Looking up the rest from reference TRBV29-1 and TRBJ1-4 gives the full variable domain: SAVISQKPSRDICQRGTSLTIQCQVDSQVTMMFWYRQQPGQSLTLIATANQGSEATYESGFVIDKFPISRPNLTFSTLTVSNMSPEDSSIYLCSVREANEKLFFGSGTQLSVL.

The chain employs TRBV20-1 and TRBJ2-7; D is undetermined. Trimming left V 6 bases short and J 2 bases short, with 11 bases between. The CDR3 spans 12 residues. Germline-derived CDR1 and CDR2 are DFQATT and SNEGSKA (reference sequence). CDR3 in DNA: TGCAGTGCCCGGGTTTCGGCCTACGAGCAGTACTTC. Translating gives CSARVSAYEQYF.

This clonotype has a single count. The chain carries TRBV21-1 and TRBJ2-1; the table assigns TRBD1, which was not confirmed against the DNA. TRBV21-1 is annotated as a pseudogene. The CDR3 consists of 15 residues. CDR3 in DNA: TGTGCCAGCCCCGTGGGCGAGAGCTCCTACAATGAGCAGTTCTTC. Amino acid sequence: CASPVGESSYNEQFF.

V usage is TRBV4-2 and J usage is TRBJ2-4; 7 bases map to TRBD1. The J call is doubtful: the DNA matches TRBJ2-7 better. Germline assignment: CDR1 LGHNA and CDR2 YNFKEQ. This CDR3 is built from 15 residues. The CDR3 spells CASSDPFRDSYEQYF. In DNA form, the CDR3 reads TGTGCCAGCAGCGACCCGTTCCGGGACAGCTACGAGCAGTACTTC.

The CDR3: CSANRGRYNEQFF. The CDR3 region has the DNA TGCAGTGCTAACAGGGGGCGATACAATGAGCAGTTCTTC. V usage is TRBV20-1 and J usage is TRBJ2-1; 9 positions agree with TRBD1. V shed 4 bases and J 4 bases; nucleotides not matched to a gene: 2. Germline loops: CDR1 DFQATT, CDR2 SNEGSKA (reference sequence). The CDR3 loop spans 13 amino acids.

The chain carries TRBV6-5 and TRBJ1-4; D unresolved. Germline CDR1 MNHEY, CDR2 SVGAGI. V lost 4 bases and J lost 8, with 11 bases in between. The CDR3 consists of 13 residues. CDR3 amino acids: CASSSVGGEKLFF. CDR3 bases: TGTGCCAGCAGTTCGGTGGGAGGGGAAAAACTGTTTTTT.

This clonotype was found a few times. CDR3 region: CASSLDGSSAEQYF. The CDR3, as DNA: TGCGCCAGCAGCTTGGACGGCTCCTCGGCCGAGCAGTACTTC. The J gene is TRBJ2-7, the V gene TRBV5-1; D uncertain. Trimming took off 0 bases at V and 6 bases at J, with 13 bases between the two ends. The CDR3 sequence is 14 residues long. Germline V CDR1 and CDR2: SGHRS, YFSETQ.

The chain carries TRBV2 and TRBJ2-2; 7 bases line up with TRBD2. This CDR3 is built from 15 residues. Trimming took 5 bases from V and 1 from J; bases not matched to a gene: 4. Germline CDR1 is SNHLY and CDR2 is FYNNEI. The CDR3 loop is CASSPSGKNTGELFF. The CDR3 DNA sequence: TGTGCCAGCAGTCCCAGCGGGAAGAACACCGGGGAGCTGTTTTTT. Combining the CDR3 with reference TRBV2 and TRBJ2-2 gives the whole variable domain EPEVTQTPSHQVTQMGQEVILRCVPISNHLYFYWYRQILGQKVEFLVSFYNNEISEKSEIFDDQFSVERPDGSNFTLKIRSTKLEDSAMYFCASSPSGKNTGELFFGEGSRLTVL.

The chain has TRBV27 and TRBJ1-2, with TRBD1 identical over 10 bases. From germline, CDR1 is MNHEY and CDR2 SMNVEV (reference sequence). The V gene end was trimmed by 5 bases and the J gene end by 4 bases; junction bases not matched to a gene: 7. The CDR3 extends over 15 amino acids. CDR3 sequence: CASSRQGAQGYGYTF. The CDR3 DNA reads as TGTGCCAGCAGTCGACAGGGGGCGCAGGGCTATGGCTACACCTTC.

The CDR3 coding sequence is TGCAGTGCTAGAGATTTCACGACAGGGATCGGATCACCCCTCCACTTT. Its translation is CSARDFTTGIGSPLHF. The chain recombines TRBV20-1 with TRBJ1-6; 7 positions match TRBD1. The V segment lost 0 bases and the J segment 10 bases; nucleotides outside the gene matches: 12. Germline values: CDR1 DFQATT, CDR2 SNEGSKA (reference sequence). CDR3 length: 16 residues.

This rearrangement joins TRBV6-5 to TRBJ2-1; D unresolved. The germline V gene has CDR1 MNHEY and CDR2 SVGAGI. V lost 0 bases, J lost 8 bases, and 17 bases lay in between. CDR3 length: 16 amino acids. In DNA form, the CDR3 reads TGTGCCAGCAGTTACTCTAAGCGTCCGGGCCTCCATGAGCAGTTCTTC. It specifies CASSYSKRPGLHEQFF.

V gene TRBV12-3 or TRBV12-4 combines with J gene TRBJ1-1, with TRBD1 as a possible D gene (5 bases). Trimming pared 1 base from V and 7 bases from J, leaving 16 bases between. This CDR3 region has 15 residues. The CDR3, as DNA: TGTGCCAGCAGTTTAGTTACAGGTAGTGATGGTGAAGCTTTCTTT. It specifies CASSLVTGSDGEAFF.

The chain recombines TRBV7-2 with TRBJ2-7; 7 bases match TRBD2. This CDR3 has 15 amino acids. Trimming cost V 5 bases and J 0 bases; bases outside gene matches: 7. Germline V gene data show CDR1 as SGHTA and CDR2 as FQGNSA. CDR3 in amino acids: CASSQASGSSYEQYF. In DNA form, the CDR3 reads TGTGCCAGCAGCCAGGCTAGCGGTAGCTCCTACGAGCAGTACTTC. Together with reference TRBV7-2 and TRBJ2-7, the CDR3 gives the full variable domain: GAGVSQSPSNKVTEKGKDVELRCDPISGHTALYWYRQSLGQGLEFLIYFQGNSAPDKSGLPSDRFSAERTGGSVSTLTIQRTQQEDSAVYLCASSQASGSSYEQYFGPGTRLTVT.

This chain joins TRBV10-3 and TRBJ2-5, with 8 bases matching TRBD1. This CDR3 has 14 amino acids. V gave up 5 bases and J gave up 5 bases; unmatched junction bases: 7. The V gene's germline CDR1 is ENHRY and CDR2 SYGVKD. In DNA form, the CDR3 reads TGTGCCATCAGTCATTCAGGGGGCTCGGAGACCCAGTACTTC. It codes for CAISHSGGSETQYF.

This sequence joins TRBV4-1 and TRBJ2-1; TRBD2 agrees at 10 bases. The CDR3 runs to 14 residues. With 3 bases clipped from V and 8 bases from J, the junction kept 4 bases outside the gene matches. CDR1 and CDR2 (germline): MGHRA, YSYEKL. CDR3 coding DNA: TGCGCCAGCAGCCACCCGGGACTAGCGTATGAGCAGTTCTTC. This sequence encodes CASSHPGLAYEQFF.

The rearrangement joins TRBV4-1 to TRBJ1-6, with a possible D match to TRBD1 (6 bases). V shed 4 bases and J shed 6 bases, with 19 bases lying between them. Germline V lookup: CDR1 MGHRA, CDR2 YSYEKL. The CDR3 has 17 amino acids. CDR3 bases: TGCGCCAGCAGCCCCGGGGGCAGGGGCGTTGGTAATTCACCCCTCCACTTT. Its protein is CASSPGGRGVGNSPLHF.

The J gene is TRBJ2-5, the V gene TRBV11-2; TRBD1 matches at 7 bases. The CDR3 extends over 16 amino acids. J was trimmed by 0 bases and V by 6 bases; bases with no gene match: 10. CDR1 and CDR2 (germline): SGHAT, FQNNGV. This chain's CDR3 is CASRGDSQFYQETQYF. CDR3 nucleotides: TGTGCCAGCAGAGGGGACAGCCAGTTCTACCAAGAGACCCAGTACTTC.

The rearrangement uses TRBV27 and TRBJ2-5; the D gene could be TRBD1 or TRBD2 (6 bases each). Germline-derived CDR1 and CDR2 are MNHEY and SMNVEV (reference sequence). CDR3 length equals 13 residues. Deletions cut 10 bases from V and 11 bases from J, with 23 bases between. The CDR3 sequence is CATRLVRDNEQYF. In DNA, the CDR3 is TGTGCCACCCGACTAGTCCGGGACAATGAGCAGTACTTC.

Regarding this clonotype: A read error may be the cause here, since a much bigger clone is one base away. The V gene is TRBV5-1, the J gene TRBJ2-3, with 10 positions matching TRBD2. CDR1 is SGHRS, CDR2 YFSETQ, per germline. After removal of 0 bases from V and 14 bases from J, the junction contained 12 bases not matched to a gene. This CDR3 contains 15 residues. The DNA for the CDR3 is TGCGCCAGCAGCTTGGCTAGCGGGAGACCCAGAGACGCGTATTTT. This translates into CASSLASGRPRDAYF.

CDR3 DNA: TGCAGTGGGGATTTGTCGGTTGGAGATACGCAGTATTTT. Translation: CSGDLSVGDTQYF. The chain employs TRBV20-1 and TRBJ2-3; D is unclear. V was trimmed by 7 bases and J by 5 bases, leaving 16 bases between them. This CDR3 contains 13 residues. CDR1 is DFQATT, CDR2 SNEGSKA, per germline (reference sequence).

This clonotype was detected only a few times. The chain carries TRBV5-1 and TRBJ2-3; 8 bases match TRBD1. In germline, CDR1 is SGHRS, CDR2 YFSETQ. There are 15 residues in the CDR3. V dropped 2 bases and J dropped 4; count of bases not matched to a gene: 6. The DNA for the CDR3 is TGCGCCAGCAGCTTCCGCGCAGGGGGCCCAGATACGCAGTATTTT. Amino acids: CASSFRAGGPDTQYF.